This TCR beta chain was captured in a study of ipilimumab plus nivolumab after autologous stem cell transplantation. Whole-study context: Median doses per patient: roughly five ipilimumab, under 10 nivolumab.

General study findings and limits: The authors say TCR, Treg and microbiome findings warrant further study.

The assay was immunoSEQ multiplex PCR, and TCRdb's table has in-frame clones only and misses some. Seen here are around 45,000 clones, about 88% observed once, and the top ten hold about 0.88%. Note on this clone: Antigen: not known.

Material: PBMCs, obtained in a trial of ipilimumab plus nivolumab as post-transplant consolidation. The clonotype originates from a male donor with multiple myeloma.

The CDR3, as DNA: TGCGCCAGCAGCTTAGTCGGGAGGGATACGCAGTATTTT. Translating gives CASSLVGRDTQYF. The chain uses TRBV5-1 and TRBJ2-3; 7 bases align to TRBD2. With 2 bases clipped from V and 6 bases from J, the junction kept 3 bases outside the gene matches. From germline, CDR1 is SGHRS and CDR2 YFSETQ. This CDR3 spans 13 amino acids. The whole variable domain, filled in from reference TRBV5-1 and TRBJ2-3, reads KAGVTQTPRYLIKTRGQQVTLSCSPISGHRSVSWYQQTPGQGLQFLFEYFSETQRNKGNFPGRFSGRQFSNSRSEMNVSTLELGDSALYLCASSLVGRDTQYFGPGTRLTVL.